Sequencing of this T cell receptor (beta chain) was carried out in a study of blood T cell repertoires in COVID-19. For the study at large: Acute and convalescent COVID-19 specimens originated in the United States, Italy and Spain. Sample material is recorded as cDNA or gDNA derived from T cells, B-cell-depleted T cells, or PBMCs.

The CDR3 has 14 residues. From germline, CDR1 is LGHDT and CDR2 YNNKEL (reference sequence). The V segment lost 4 bases and the J segment 4 bases; nucleotides outside the gene matches: 3. Under the authors' procedure: Reference gene primers were amplified, and this amplification served to estimate nucleated cell counts. Clones were read by immunoSEQ multiplex PCR, and TCRdb kept only the in-frame ones, dropping some. Clone size and V and J calls were adopted from that table, with D and trimming inferred from the DNA. The sample lists 200,000 to 250,000 clones; 70% to 90% were seen once. This clone was detected only once.

The TCR sequence derives from a man aged 50-60 years with COVID-19, enrolled during active disease. Specimen: peripheral blood. The chain uses TRBV3-1 (or the pseudogene TRBV3-2) and TRBJ1-5, with 8 bases aligning to TRBD1. CDR3 in amino acids: CASSRGQVNQPQHF. CDR3 bases: TGTGCCAGCAGCCGGGGACAGGTTAATCAGCCCCAGCATTTT.